The clone carrying this T cell receptor beta chain was found a few times. This sample is part of a study of T cells in Graves' hyperthyroidism and ophthalmopathy. RNA transcripts were the template for amplifying TCR beta CDR3 regions. HTBI primers were employed in a first-round RT-PCR of the TCR CDR3. TCRdb reprocessed the multiplex PCR reads with MiXCR, giving one entry per CDR3 protein. The table records some 370,000 distinct CDR3 sequences, 11% to 15% of them present only once. V was pared by 6 bases and J by 5 bases, with 12 bases of the junction left unmatched. The CDR3 is 16 residues long. Germline V gene data show CDR1 as MNHNS and CDR2 as SASEGT.

This TCR was sampled from a man aged 45-60 years with Graves' ophthalmopathy. The specimen sequenced was blood. V gene TRBV6-1 combines with J gene TRBJ2-1; TRBD2 agrees at 8 bases. The CDR3 spells CASRGPSGSFDNEQFF. The CDR3 bases are TGTGCCAGCAGGGGTCCCAGCGGGAGCTTTGACAATGAGCAGTTCTTC.